This T cell receptor beta chain was observed in a study of T-cell reconstitution after alpha-beta-depleted transplantation in children. Study results and limitations: At one year after transplant, newly produced T cells mostly accounted for T-cell counts and diversity. Some patients showed high day-60 TCRbeta diversity, which derived from surviving recipient T cells and thymic progenitors. Expanded graft clones numbering several hundred reportedly gave rise to alpha-beta T cells about two months after transplant.

V lost 1 base and J lost 1, with 11 bases in between. Germline V gene lookup returns CDR1 SGHTA and CDR2 FQGTGA. The length of the CDR3 is 16 residues. Construction of the TCRbeta library involved unique molecular identifiers. One entry per CDR3 protein results from TCRdb running MiXCR on the PCR reads. The data show about 600,000 distinct CDR3 sequences, over 10% seen once. This clonotype was counted between two and nine times. Its specificity is not known. The sequenced sample was PBMCs, mostly from graft donor cells, obtained 360 days after TCRalphabeta/CD19-depleted stem cell transplant. This clonotype originated in a male patient aged 5 to 17 who had a stem cell transplant for acute myeloid leukemia, so the T cells may come from the graft donor. V is TRBV7-3 and J is TRBJ2-1, with D possibly matching TRBD2 (5 bases). CDR3 residues: CASSLIGVGSYNEQFF. DNA for the CDR3: TGTGCCAGCAGCTTAATCGGGGTTGGGTCCTACAATGAGCAGTTCTTC.